The source of this T cell receptor beta chain is a study of Graves' ophthalmopathy and Graves' hyperthyroidism listed by TCRdb under 2018. At the level of the whole study: Peripheral blood samples were taken at the time of initial diagnosis, before any treatment was given. The study used signatures of the TCR beta repertoire to tell Graves' ophthalmopathy apart from Graves' hyperthyroidism and to predict which patients would progress to ophthalmopathy. In total, 135 blood samples were TCR-sequenced: approximately 42 ophthalmopathy, over 70 hyperthyroidism and 17 hyperthyroidism-to-ophthalmopathy patients. To explore V-J signatures that distinguish ophthalmopathy from hyperthyroidism, a discovery set of about a hundred patients was enrolled, made up of 40 to 45 with ophthalmopathy and 57 with stable hyperthyroidism. An independent validation cohort was composed of approximately 18 hyperthyroidism patients and approximately 15 patients who later progressed from hyperthyroidism to ophthalmopathy. In five or six hyperthyroidism patients, the T-cell repertoire of thyroid tissue was compared with the T-cell repertoire of blood. Once sampling was done, hyperthyroidism patients were given methimazole at a starting dose of 30 mg daily, while ophthalmopathy patients were given high-dose intravenous methylprednisolone.

V is clipped by 4 bases and J by 7 bases, and the sequence between their germline boundaries is 20 bases long. According to the germline V gene, CDR1 reads SGDLS and CDR2 reads YYNGEE. Reading from cysteine to phenylalanine, the CDR3 counts 15 amino acids. This entry keeps only the CDR3 DNA: 45 bases, framed from base 1. As concerns this clonotype: This clone's antigen is unknown. The input lacks base qualities; no much larger clone sits a single base away.

For repertoire sequencing, the TCR beta CDR3 regions were amplified from RNA transcripts. HTBI primers and the Qiagen OneStep RT-PCR kit were used in a first-round RT-PCR, which was followed by a second-round multiplex PCR, size selection and purification. Sequencing of the libraries was carried out on an Illumina HiSeq2000 in paired-end mode with 100 bp reads. The authors' pipeline ran thus. SOAPnuke was used for read processing, and reads with adapters, uncalled bases, a mean Phred below 15, or no exact constant-primer or identifier match were discarded. High-quality paired reads were merged with COPE v1.2.5. Unique nucleotide sequences were defined as clonotypes and aligned to IMGT TRB V, D and J references using MiTCR v1.1. Only V-J combinations with frequency above 0.0001 were analysed, covering over 99% of repertoires. For each V-J combination, a TCR clonal expansion and chaos score was defined as F50 clonal expansion divided by the chaos observed in the TCRdist matrix. Welch's t-statistics and random forest were used to narrow the features down to approximately 13 V-J combinations, which were then fed into a naive Bayes classifier. Thyroid-blood repertoire similarity was quantified with the Morisita-Horn index. TCRdb cleaned the public reads at Q25 with fastp, built clones with MiXCR and kept in-frame beta chains. Rows with a matching CDR3 protein are joined into one entry that keeps the most common DNA and genes. TCRdb, rather than the study authors, made the V and J calls. The sample includes about 700,000 distinct CDR3 sequences, with 35% to 50% observed a single time. The ten largest clonotypes hold more than 3% of the sample.

Ophthalmopathy patients had moderately to severely active disease, Clinical Activity Score of at least 3, NOSPECS grade of at least 4, and disease duration under 3 months. Patients with other autoimmune diseases, uncontrolled infections, pregnancy or lactation were excluded from the study. Clinical symptoms, serum thyroxine, TRAb, thyroid ultrasound and orbital computed tomography formed the basis of the diagnosis. PBMCs were isolated from about 9 ml of fresh peripheral blood by Ficoll-Paque density gradient centrifugation. Total RNA was extracted with Trizol reagent and quality-checked on an Agilent 2100 Bioanalyzer. Overall study outcomes, separate from this receptor: No statistical method was used to predetermine the sample size, and group allocation was not hidden from the investigators. In validation, the model predicted ophthalmopathy progression with about 71% sensitivity and approximately 72% specificity; more than ten predicted patients were CT-confirmed with GO in a median of approximately 6.2 months. In cross-validation, the 13-signature model distinguished ophthalmopathy from stable hyperthyroidism with approximately 85% sensitivity and 81% to 83% specificity, and in the test set the corresponding values were roughly 78% and 74%. Among expanded thyroid clonotypes with frequency above 0.001, most also showed up in blood, which suggests that blood repertoires may reflect the thyroid immune response.

The sequencing sample was made of peripheral blood. This TCR came from an adult man with Graves' ophthalmopathy. Recombination connected TRBV9 to TRBJ1-2, with a tentative D gene TRBD1 over 5 matching bases. The CDR3 protein sequence reads: CASSQGLPGTRGYTF. The base sequence is TGTGCCAGCAGCCAGGGTCTCCCGGGGACCCGTGGCTACACCTTC.